The rows below give T cell receptor beta chains drawn from one sample of a study of Graves' ophthalmopathy and Graves' hyperthyroidism. Each CDR3 protein gets one entry after TCRdb re-called the multiplex PCR reads with MiXCR. The table includes about 48,000 distinct CDR3 sequences, around 48% detected once. The specimen was peripheral blood. Receptor source: an adult man with Graves' ophthalmopathy. Both conserved end residues are part of each CDR3. The order of the fields is V gene, CDR3 protein.

TRBV7-2	CASSLGSGGSQPQHF
TRBV6-4	CASSPARTGNTGELFF
TRBV5-4	CASRKDRGNNNEQFF
TRBV11-2	CASSLRDSQETQYF
TRBV11-2	CASSLGRGRFSEQYF
TRBV15	CATSRTGSSGNTIYF
TRBV6-5	CASSYDWKTNEKLFF
TRBV6-5	CASSYIRAPRGLASYEQYF
TRBV20-1	CSAEEGLAGETEQFF
TRBV20-1	CSASKPGQQETQYF
TRBV2	CASSETGALPSNQPQHF
TRBV6-2/TRBV6-3	CASQGGSGLAHNEQFF
TRBV29-1	CSVNLSGGAGNEQYF
TRBV20-1	CSARDPGRTGALEQFF
TRBV2	CASSSDRAFDEQFF
TRBV5-6	CASTRGLRTEAFF
TRBV20-1	CSAGTSGRNYEQFF
TRBV10-1	CASSEYRGHETQYF
TRBV11-2	CASSIYLCSVVLGAETQYF
TRBV7-6	CASSLTLTSSYNEQFF
TRBV6-6	CASSEYEGASQYF
TRBV6-1	CASSAASTDTQYF
TRBV2	CASSLVAGGRYNEQFF
TRBV3-1	CASSQGSLRGWDEKLFF
TRBV5-4	CASSSGGPFLTSGNTIYF
TRBV7-8	CASSSFRQGSGELFF
TRBV28	CASSPPGNTGELFF
TRBV20-1	CSAGLGMNTEAFF
TRBV4-1	CASSLSQGSGANVLTF
TRBV7-9	CASSPDGRIEDTQYF
TRBV6-4	CASRGGLAGGSNEQYF
TRBV20-1	CSARDGWTDMNTEAFF
TRBV7-6	CASSPGQGAYGYTF
TRBV18	CASSRSRDEAEAFF
TRBV6-2/TRBV6-3	CASSSGGQRGEQYF
TRBV5-1	CASSLFSGDTGELFF
TRBV20-1	CSAPSGTSGRNEQFF
TRBV14	CASSQLKGRRTEAFF
TRBV20-1	CGARVLQGVGTEAFF
TRBV20-1	CSARVGQGSWYEQYF
TRBV7-9	CASSPRTSGRATDTQYF
TRBV18	CASSPLDTYYNEQFF
TRBV7-6	CASSAGGEGYGYTF
TRBV20-1	CSARGAREGQPQHF
TRBV18	CASSPGLAANTGELFF
TRBV20-1	CSAKRAENEKLFF
TRBV20-1	CSARGFWGGADTQYF
TRBV28	CASSLFPGRNYGYTF
TRBV7-2	CASSLGGCSGRQPQHF
TRBV3-1	CASSWTGAGNTIYF